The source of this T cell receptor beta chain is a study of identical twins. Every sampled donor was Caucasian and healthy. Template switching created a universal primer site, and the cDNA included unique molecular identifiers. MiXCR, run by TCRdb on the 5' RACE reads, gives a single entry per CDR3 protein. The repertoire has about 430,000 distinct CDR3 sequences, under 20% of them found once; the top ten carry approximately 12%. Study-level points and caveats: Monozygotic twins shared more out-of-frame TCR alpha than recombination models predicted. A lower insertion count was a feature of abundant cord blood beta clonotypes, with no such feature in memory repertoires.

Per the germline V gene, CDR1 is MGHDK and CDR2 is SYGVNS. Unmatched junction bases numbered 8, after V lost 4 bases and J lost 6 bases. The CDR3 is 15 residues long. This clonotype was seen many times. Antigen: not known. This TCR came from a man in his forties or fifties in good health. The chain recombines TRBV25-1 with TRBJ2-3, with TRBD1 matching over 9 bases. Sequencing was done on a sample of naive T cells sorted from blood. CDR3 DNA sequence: TGTGCCAGCAGTGGACAGGGGGGGGATTGGGATACGCAGTATTTT. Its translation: CASSGQGGDWDTQYF. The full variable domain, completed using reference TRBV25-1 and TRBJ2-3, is EADIYQTPRYLVIGTGKKITLECSQTMGHDKMYWYQQDPGMELHLIHYSYGVNSTEKGDLSSESTVSRIRTEHFPLTLESARPSHTSQYLCASSGQGGDWDTQYFGPGTRLTVL.